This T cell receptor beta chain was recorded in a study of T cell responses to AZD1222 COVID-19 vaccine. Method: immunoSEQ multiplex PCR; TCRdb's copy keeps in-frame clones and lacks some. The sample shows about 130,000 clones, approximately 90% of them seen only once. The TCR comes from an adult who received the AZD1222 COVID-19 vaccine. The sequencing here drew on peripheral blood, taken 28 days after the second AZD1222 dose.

Written as DNA, the CDR3 is TGTGCCAGCAGTCCAGGACAGGCCTACAATGAGCAGTTCTTC. Its protein is CASSPGQAYNEQFF. This chain connects TRBV28 to TRBJ2-1; 7 positions agree with TRBD1. Trimming at V came to 5 bases and at J to 2 bases, leaving 3 bases not matched to a gene. This CDR3 has 14 amino acids. CDR1 and CDR2 (germline): MDHEN, SYDVKM.